This T cell receptor (beta chain) was recorded in a study of blood T cells in healthy people across ages (dated by TCRdb to between 2014 and 2017). About the full investigation: Template switching captured roughly one uniquely barcoded TCR beta cDNA molecule per two T cells in model experiments. To track age-related changes in TCR beta repertoire diversity, the study relied on deep sequencing normalized with unique cDNA molecular identifiers. The donors were divided into four age groups: young (average about 15 years), middle-aged (about 39), aged (about 60) and long-lived (about 79). Donors of different ages were randomly distributed across sequencing lanes to avoid experimental bias. For two donors (one aged 18 to 30 and one aged 80 or older), the study analyzed two additional independent replicas of 1 million unique cDNA reads from the same blood draw.

CDR1 and CDR2 are drawn from the germline V gene: MNHEY, SVGAGI. V is reduced by 8 bases and J by 9 bases, leaving a spacing of 17 bases between them. Reading from cysteine to phenylalanine, the CDR3 counts 13 amino acids. The retained sequence is limited to the CDR3, 39 bases, with the frame set at the first base. Donors were approximately 42 systemically healthy Caucasian individuals from Russia aged 6 to 90 years. Ten milliliters of peripheral blood were collected from each donor into EDTA-treated Vacutainer tubes. Ficoll-Paque density-gradient centrifugation was used to isolate PBMCs, with at least 6 million per sample. Trizol reagent was used to extract total RNA from PBMCs, with at least 6 micrograms per sample. For every donor, flow cytometry on a PBMC aliquot measured the percentage of naive CD45RAhigh/CD27high T cells. Results the study describes overall, beyond this receptor: Compared with the aged group, the long-lived group had more naive CD4+ T cells, fewer expanded clones and increased TCR diversity, suggesting age selection. As age increased, observed TCR beta diversity per million T cells dropped in a roughly linear way, and a significant reduction was already evident by age about 40. The percentage of naive T cells measured by flow cytometry correlated strongly with observed TCR beta diversity. Since profiling was done on bulk unsorted PBMCs, naive and antigen-experienced compartments could not be conclusively compared. The CMV infection status of donors was not known, potentially confounding age-related changes in expanded clonotypes. Estimates of total diversity based on one million sequenced T cells were regarded as lower bounds and as underestimates.

This clonotype was seen more than once but under ten times. Its binding antigen is unknown. Base qualities were left out, and no much larger clone turns up one base away. Preparation of the library involved 5' RACE. This sample was sequenced with an Illumina HiSeq 2500. A second roughly 7 to 11 cycle PCR used a sample-barcoded 5' primer and a J-beta primer mix. A unique molecular identifier was introduced onto each TCR beta cDNA molecule by a template-switch 5' adaptor carrying 12 random nucleotides. Each sample yielded at least 3 million CDR3-containing paired-end reads. All of the RNA was converted into first-strand cDNA using the Mint cDNA synthesis kit, with a TRBC-specific oligonucleotide serving as the primer. After uracil-DNA glycosylase treatment, a first 18-cycle PCR used universal primers M1SS and BC2_uni_R on all cDNA. Processing in the source paper ran as follows. Each sample was normalized by randomly selecting 1 million high-quality reads, each carrying a distinct molecular identifier. Instead of being binned into consensus sequences, reads that shared molecular identifiers were thrown out. MiTCR, set to a Q25 quality threshold and the strictest error-elimination algorithm, was used for CDR3 identification, clonotype clustering and error correction. Lower-bound total TCR beta diversity was estimated with a nonparametric unseen species model using Euler transformation. Through fastp at Q25 and MiXCR, TCRdb rebuilt clones from the public reads, retaining in-frame beta chains. Identical CDR3 proteins give one entry, which carries the most common genes and DNA. Here the V and J calls rest on TCRdb's processing, not on the authors' analysis. The sample records roughly 1,700,000 distinct CDR3 sequences, about 28% of which are singletons. The top ten clonotypes cover 7% to 9% of the sample.

Source material: blood. This TCR was sampled from a woman aged 30 to 39 in good health. This receptor chain uses TRBV6-5 and TRBJ2-4; tentative D gene TRBD2, with 6 bases matching. The CDR3 region: CASRQDLGGIQYF. The DNA reads TGTGCCAGCCGTCAGGACCTGGGGGGCATTCAGTACTTC.